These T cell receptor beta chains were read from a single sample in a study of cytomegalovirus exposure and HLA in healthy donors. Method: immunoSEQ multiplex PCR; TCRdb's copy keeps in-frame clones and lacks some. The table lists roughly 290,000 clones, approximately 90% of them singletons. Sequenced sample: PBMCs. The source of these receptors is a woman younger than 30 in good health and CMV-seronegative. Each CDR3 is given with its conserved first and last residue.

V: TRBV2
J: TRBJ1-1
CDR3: CASNGHPNTEAFF

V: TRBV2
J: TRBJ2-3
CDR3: CASSEGAGGQDTQYF

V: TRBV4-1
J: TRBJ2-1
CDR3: CASTSGGDGWSYNEQFF

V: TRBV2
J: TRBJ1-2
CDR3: CASQTDIHYGYTF

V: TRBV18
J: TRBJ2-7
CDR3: CASSPLGQGSYEQYF

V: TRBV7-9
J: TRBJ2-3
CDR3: CASSLSSTDTQYF

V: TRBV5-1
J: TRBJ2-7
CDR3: CASSDRALVQYF

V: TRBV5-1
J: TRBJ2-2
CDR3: CASSPLGANTGELFF

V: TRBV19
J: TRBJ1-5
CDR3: CASSLPGQGLGQPQHF

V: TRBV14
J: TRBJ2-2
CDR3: CASRAGALLFGTGELFF

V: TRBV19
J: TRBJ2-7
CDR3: CASRLAGGSSYEQYF

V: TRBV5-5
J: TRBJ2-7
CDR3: CASSSTLDRSSYEQYF

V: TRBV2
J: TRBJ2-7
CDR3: CASTGGTSRVSYEQYF

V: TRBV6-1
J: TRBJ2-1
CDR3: CASSDGYNEQFF

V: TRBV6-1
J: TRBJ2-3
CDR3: CASETSGGTDTQYF

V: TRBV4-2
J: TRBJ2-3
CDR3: CASSRRTGGAIDTQYF

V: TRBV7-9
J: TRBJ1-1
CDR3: CASSLSGVNTEAFF

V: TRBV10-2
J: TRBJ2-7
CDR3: CASRAGTEFYEQYF

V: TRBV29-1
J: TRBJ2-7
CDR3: CSAGTGTHEQYF

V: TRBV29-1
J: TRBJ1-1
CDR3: CSVERYTEAFF

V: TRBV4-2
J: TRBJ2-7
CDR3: CASSQRSGGPDEQYF

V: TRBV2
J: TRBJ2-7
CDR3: CASSERRGSTYEQYF

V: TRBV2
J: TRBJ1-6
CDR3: CASSLQGASPLHF

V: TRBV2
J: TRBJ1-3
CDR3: CASRPGEMRVRLSGNTIYF

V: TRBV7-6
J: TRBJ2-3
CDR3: CASSRSGTTSTDTQYF

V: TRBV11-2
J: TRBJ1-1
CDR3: CASSLDLANTEAFF

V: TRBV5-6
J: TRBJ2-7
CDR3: CASSFGLAGPPYEQYF

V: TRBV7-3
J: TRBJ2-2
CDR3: CASSWGGETGELFF

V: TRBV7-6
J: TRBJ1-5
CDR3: CASSLEATDQPQHF

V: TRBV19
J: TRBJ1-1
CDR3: CAAGGGGILAFF

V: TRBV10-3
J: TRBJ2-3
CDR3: CAIMGQSGVDTQYF

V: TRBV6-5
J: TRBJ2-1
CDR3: CASSYSRLADNEQFF

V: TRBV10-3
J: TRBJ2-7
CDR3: CAISSLQGISYEQYF

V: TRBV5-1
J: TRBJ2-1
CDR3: CASRQRGGSYNEQFF

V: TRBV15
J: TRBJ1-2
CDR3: CATSRDNFGYTF

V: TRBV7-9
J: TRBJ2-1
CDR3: CASSLTLGGPYNEQFF

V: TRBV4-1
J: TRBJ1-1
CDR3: CASSQAAAGTEAFF

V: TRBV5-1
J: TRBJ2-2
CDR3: CASSLRGNTGELFF

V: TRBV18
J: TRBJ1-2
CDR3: CASSPLPGQGEDYGYTF

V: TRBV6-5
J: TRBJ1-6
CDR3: CASSFKTGGNSPLHF

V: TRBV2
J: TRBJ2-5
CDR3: CASAPGGAIETQYF

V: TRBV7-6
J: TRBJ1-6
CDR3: CASSLARVGNSPLHF

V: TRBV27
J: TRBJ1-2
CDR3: CASSFGDRNYGYTF

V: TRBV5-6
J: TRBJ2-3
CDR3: CASSLIAGGSTDTQYF

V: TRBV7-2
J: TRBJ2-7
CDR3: CASSTGTTPYEQYF

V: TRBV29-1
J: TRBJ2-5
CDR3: CSVESGRGEETQYF

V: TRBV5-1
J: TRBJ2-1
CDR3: CASSLEPPRGRGNEQFF